Presented here are 6 T cell receptor beta chains from one specimen sequenced in a study of blood T cell repertoires in COVID-19. Assay: immunoSEQ multiplex PCR; the TCRdb copy retains only in-frame clones and omits some. The data hold around 160,000 clones, with more than 65% observed a single time. Sequenced: peripheral blood. These receptors were collected from a woman of 80 years or more with acute or convalescent COVID-19.

V is TRBV6-5 and J is TRBJ1-1, with D unresolved. V was trimmed by 7 bases and J by 1 base, leaving 16 bases between them. Per the germline V gene, CDR1 is MNHEY and CDR2 is SVGAGI. The CDR3 length is 15 residues. CDR3 nucleotides: TGTGCCAGCACTCAAAGCGGACGGGAGAACACTGAAGCTTTCTTT. This encodes CASTQSGRENTEAFF.

The genes are TRBV4-1 and TRBJ2-3; 9 nucleotides align to TRBD2. This CDR3 contains 17 residues. Germline CDR1 MGHRA, CDR2 YSYEKL. J lost 1 base, V lost 4 bases, and 9 bases had no gene match. The CDR3, as DNA: TGCGCCAGCAGCCGAGGTGGGGGACTAGCCGGCACAGATACGCAGTATTTT. As protein: CASSRGGGLAGTDTQYF.

This clone was recorded a few times. The CDR3 sequence is CASSSGRRFGNEKLFF. In DNA form, the CDR3 reads TGTGCCAGCAGCTCCGGGAGAAGATTCGGGAATGAAAAACTGTTTTTT. This chain joins TRBV5-5 and TRBJ1-4; D unclear. Germline CDR1 and CDR2: SGHKS and YYEKEE (reference sequence). The germline V and J ends were trimmed by 3 bases and 5 bases, with 17 bases remaining between them. The CDR3 has 16 residues.

The V call is TRBV5-1, the J call TRBJ1-2; 10 positions agree with TRBD1. Germline trimming cut 4 bases from V and 12 bases from J; bases unmatched to any gene: 6. This CDR3 has 12 amino acids. In germline, CDR1 is SGHRS, CDR2 YFSETQ. CDR3 sequence reads: CASSLEGQGNTF. The CDR3 region has the DNA TGCGCCAGCAGCCTTGAGGGACAGGGGAACACCTTC. The full variable domain, in which reference TRBV5-1 and TRBJ1-2 provide the parts outside the CDR3, is KAGVTQTPRYLIKTRGQQVTLSCSPISGHRSVSWYQQTPGQGLQFLFEYFSETQRNKGNFPGRFSGRQFSNSRSEMNVSTLELGDSALYLCASSLEGQGNTFGSGTRLTVV.

The rearrangement links TRBV3-1 (or the pseudogene TRBV3-2) to TRBJ1-1; 8 nucleotides agree with TRBD1. Trimming at V came to 0 bases and at J to 5 bases, leaving 2 bases not matched to a gene. CDR1 is LGHDT, CDR2 YNNKEL, per germline (reference sequence). CDR3 size: 14 residues. The CDR3 protein is CASSQEQGGTEAFF. CDR3 nucleotide sequence: TGTGCCAGCAGCCAAGAACAGGGGGGAACTGAAGCTTTCTTT.

This clone has a single count. The V and J genes are TRBV18 and TRBJ2-7; 7 positions agree with TRBD2. Germline lookup yields CDR1 KGHSH and CDR2 LQKENI. The CDR3 loop spans 16 amino acids. Unmatched junction bases numbered 10, after V lost 5 bases and J lost 0 bases. DNA for the CDR3: TGTGCCAGCTCAGCCACCACCGGGGGGAGCTCCTACGAGCAGTACTTC. It translates to CASSATTGGSSYEQYF.